A single sample is the source of the 5 T cell receptor beta chains below, sequenced in a study of human T cells and chemical hapten exposure. TCRdb ran MiXCR on the RACE reads and lists one entry per CDR3 protein. There are 65,000 to 90,000 distinct CDR3 sequences in the sample; approximately 6.6% occur only once, and 1% to 1.5% lies in the top ten. Time point indicated: patch test 2, 6 weeks after DPC sensitization. The sample's treatment: therapeutic diphenylcyclopropenone sensitization with weekly scalp DPC. This specimen was whole blood, taken in connection with sensitization to the hapten diphenylcyclopropenone (DPC). The receptors come from a woman aged 25-40 years with alopecia areata. Some clones in this sample may be carry-over from other donors' samples.

The gene calls are TRBV12-3 or TRBV12-4 and TRBJ2-3; 7 positions match TRBD1. Trimming removed 6 bases from V and 3 bases from J; junction bases left unmatched: 12. The CDR3 runs to 16 residues. The CDR3 is CASRLRQGLDTDTQYF. For the CDR3, the DNA is TGTGCCAGCAGATTGAGACAGGGCCTAGATACAGATACGCAGTATTTT.

J is TRBJ1-5 and V is TRBV2; 8 bases align to TRBD1. V was clipped by 6 bases and J by 1 base; unmatched bases: 5. Germline CDR1 and CDR2: SNHLY and FYNNEI. The CDR3 sequence is 15 residues long. This CDR3 is CASSAGGRSNQPQHF. CDR3 sequence (DNA): TGTGCCAGCAGCGCAGGGGGCAGGAGCAATCAGCCCCAGCATTTT. Together with reference TRBV2 and TRBJ1-5, the CDR3 gives the full variable domain: EPEVTQTPSHQVTQMGQEVILRCVPISNHLYFYWYRQILGQKVEFLVSFYNNEISEKSEIFDDQFSVERPDGSNFTLKIRSTKLEDSAMYFCASSAGGRSNQPQHFGDGTRLSIL.

This clonotype was detected many times. This chain connects TRBV20-1 to TRBJ1-4; D is unclear. Per germline, CDR1 DFQATT and CDR2 SNEGSKA (reference sequence). This CDR3 is 11 amino acids long. V was clipped by 1 base and J by 14 bases, with 11 bases between them. The CDR3 here is CSARVQVDLFF. CDR3 sequence (DNA): TGCAGTGCTAGAGTTCAGGTAGATCTGTTTTTT.

V gene TRBV14 combines with J gene TRBJ1-1; tentatively, D is TRBD1 (5 bases). CDR3 size: 15 residues. Trimming left V 3 bases short and J 4 bases short, with 15 bases between. The V gene's germline CDR1 is SGHDN and CDR2 FVKESK. CDR3 protein: CASSHSSRASTEAFF. In DNA, the CDR3 is TGTGCCAGCAGCCATTCTAGCAGGGCTAGCACTGAAGCTTTCTTT.

Only a few counts were recorded for this clonotype. V gene TRBV5-6 combines with J gene TRBJ1-5; D remains unclear. This CDR3 region has 17 residues. V lost 3 bases and J 1 base, leaving 17 bases between the germline ends. Germline CDR1 and CDR2: SGHDT and YYEEEE. In DNA, the CDR3 is TGTGCCAGCAGCTGGGGAGGCAAGAAGAGGAGCAATCAGCCCCAGCATTTT. Translated: CASSWGGKKRSNQPQHF.